This passage covers 9 T cell receptor beta chains from one sample sequenced in a study of T cell responses to AZD1222 COVID-19 vaccine. Profiled with immunoSEQ multiplex PCR; TCRdb holds only in-frame clones, not every one. This sample has around 200,000 clones; approximately 94% occur once, and the top ten carry under 2%. The sample here was peripheral blood, taken 28 days after the second AZD1222 dose. All receptors come from an adult who received the AZD1222 COVID-19 vaccine.

The chain recombines TRBV10-3 with TRBJ2-7, with 9 bases matching TRBD1. The germline V gene encodes CDR1 ENHRY and CDR2 SYGVKD. CDR3 size: 14 residues. V shed 6 bases and J 7 bases; nucleotides not matched to a gene: 10. This CDR3 reads CAISGDRDFGEQYF. The CDR3 DNA sequence: TGTGCCATCAGCGGGGACAGGGATTTCGGGGAGCAGTACTTC.

The chain employs TRBV6-4 and TRBJ2-3; 11 nucleotides match TRBD2. V shed 5 bases and J 2 bases; nucleotides not matched to a gene: 6. CDR3 length equals 16 residues. Germline V gene sequence: CDR1 MRHNA, CDR2 SNTAGT. The CDR3 region is CASSQLAGEPTDTQYF. For the CDR3, the DNA is TGTGCCAGCAGTCAACTAGCGGGAGAGCCCACAGATACGCAGTATTTT.

This chain uses TRBV5-1 with TRBJ1-3; D is ambiguous. Trimming removed 4 bases at V and 0 bases at J, with 11 bases between. Per the germline V gene, CDR1 is SGHRS and CDR2 is YFSETQ. There are 15 residues in the CDR3. CDR3 in DNA: TGCGCCAGCAGCCTACCGGGCTCCTCTGGAAACACCATATATTTT. It translates to CASSLPGSSGNTIYF. The full variable domain, in which reference TRBV5-1 and TRBJ1-3 provide the parts outside the CDR3, is KAGVTQTPRYLIKTRGQQVTLSCSPISGHRSVSWYQQTPGQGLQFLFEYFSETQRNKGNFPGRFSGRQFSNSRSEMNVSTLELGDSALYLCASSLPGSSGNTIYFGEGSWLTVV.

The chain combines TRBV9 with TRBJ2-5, with a tentative D call TRBD2 (6 bases). Germline lookup yields CDR1 SGDLS and CDR2 YYNGEE. This CDR3 has 13 amino acids. V dropped 3 bases and J dropped 4 bases, with 10 bases sitting between them. DNA of the CDR3: TGTGCCAGCAGCGGGGGGACTGGAGAGACCCAGTACTTC. It yields the protein CASSGGTGETQYF.

V gene TRBV5-6 combines with J gene TRBJ2-7, with 11 bases fitting TRBD2. CDR3 size: 15 residues. CDR1 SGHDT and CDR2 YYEEEE come from the germline V gene. The J segment lost 4 bases and the V segment lost 0 bases, leaving 3 bases of the junction unmatched. The CDR3 sequence: CASSLVSSGRYEQYF. The CDR3 bases are TGTGCCAGCAGCTTGGTGTCTAGCGGGAGGTACGAGCAGTACTTC.

The CDR3 loop is CASSSRDGDTQYF. CDR3 bases: TGTGCCAGCAGTTCCAGGGATGGAGATACGCAGTATTTT. This chain joins TRBV12-3 or TRBV12-4 and TRBJ2-3; tentatively, D is TRBD1 (5 bases). This CDR3 region has 13 residues. The V end lost 4 bases, the J end lost 5 bases, and 10 bases lay between the germline ends.

The V and J genes are TRBV28 and TRBJ1-1, with D perhaps TRBD1 (5 bases). The V gene's germline CDR1 is MDHEN and CDR2 SYDVKM. The CDR3 has 12 residues. V was trimmed by 6 bases and J by 7 bases, leaving 12 bases between them. Here the CDR3 DNA reads TGTGCCAGCAGCCTCAGACAGTTTGAAGCTTTCTTT. Amino acid sequence: CASSLRQFEAFF.

Only one count was recorded for this clone. This chain links TRBV3-1 (or the pseudogene TRBV3-2) with TRBJ2-2; 8 nucleotides match TRBD1. The CDR3 is 19 amino acids. After removal of 4 bases from V and 3 bases from J, the junction contained 16 bases not matched to a gene. Germline CDR1 LGHDT, CDR2 YNNKEL (reference sequence). The CDR3 DNA reads TGTGCCAGCAGCCCCTCGGCGCGACAGGGGCGACGGGACACCGGGGAGCTGTTTTTT. It is translated as CASSPSARQGRRDTGELFF.

This clone has only one observation. This chain uses TRBV11-2 with TRBJ1-1; D might be TRBD1 (5 bases). There are 13 residues in the CDR3. The ends were cut back, 3 bases at V and 7 bases at J, with 12 bases in the middle. Germline values: CDR1 SGHAT, CDR2 FQNNGV. For the CDR3, the DNA is TGTGCCAGCAGCTTCGGGGCAGGCATTGAAGCTTTCTTT. Its protein is CASSFGAGIEAFF.